This T cell receptor beta chain was documented in a study of early T cells in non-severe SARS-CoV-2 infection. Findings of the study overall: VDJdb matching skewed toward anti-spike CD8 responses, missing private and CD4 specificities.

This clonotype was seen many times. Antigen: not known. Unique molecular identifier tags were affixed to discrete cDNA molecules. TCRdb independently ran MiXCR on the 5' RACE reads; one entry per CDR3 protein. Among 60,000 or so distinct CDR3 sequences, approximately 11% were seen once, and the ten largest hold approximately 9.8%. Germline CDR1 is LGHDT and CDR2 is YNNKEL (reference sequence). Between the trimmed V and J ends, which lost 3 bases and 12 bases, there was a span of 9 bases. The CDR3 has 11 amino acids. The receptor's source is an adult who was a healthcare worker with PCR-confirmed SARS-CoV-2 infection or an uninfected control (not recorded which). Input material: whole blood. The chain joins TRBV3-1 to TRBJ2-1; possible D gene TRBD2, 5 bases. The CDR3 reads CASSQKGVQFF. The CDR3 DNA sequence: TGTGCCAGCAGCCAGAAGGGAGTGCAGTTCTTC.